This T cell receptor beta chain was obtained from a study of blood T cell repertoires in COVID-19. Profiling relied on immunoSEQ multiplex PCR, and the TCRdb table lists in-frame clones only, not all of them. The sample has over 150,000 clones, around 82% seen once; the top ten hold about 0.63%. The sample comprised peripheral blood. This TCR was sampled from a man aged 55 to 70 with COVID-19, enrolled during active disease.

This CDR3 is CASSLGQGLNEKLFF. In DNA, the CDR3 is TGTGCCAGCAGCTTGGGGCAGGGATTGAATGAAAAACTGTTTTTT. This sequence joins TRBV5-8 and TRBJ1-4; D perhaps matches TRBD1 (5 bases). This CDR3 comprises 15 residues. Looked up from germline, CDR1 is SGHTS and CDR2 is YDEGEE. Trimming removed 0 bases from V and 5 bases from J, with 11 bases in between.